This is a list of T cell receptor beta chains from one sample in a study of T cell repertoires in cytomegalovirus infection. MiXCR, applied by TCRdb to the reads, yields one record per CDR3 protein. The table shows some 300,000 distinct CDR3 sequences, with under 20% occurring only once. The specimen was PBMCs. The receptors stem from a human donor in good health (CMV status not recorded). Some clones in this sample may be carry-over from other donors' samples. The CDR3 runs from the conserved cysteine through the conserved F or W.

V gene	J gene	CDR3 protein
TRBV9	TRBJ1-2	CASSVSGTAYGYTF
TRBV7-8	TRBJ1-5	CASSSLQGRGNQPQHF
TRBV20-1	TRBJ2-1	CSASYLVYSGGNNEQFF
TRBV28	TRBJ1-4	CASSSGNEKLFF
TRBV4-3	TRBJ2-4	CASSQEEQGTKNIQYF
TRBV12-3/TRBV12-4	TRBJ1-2	CASSTLGENYGYTF
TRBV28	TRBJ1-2	CASSLGAPGQTTVYGYTF
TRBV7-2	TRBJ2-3	CASSFQAREWPDTQYF
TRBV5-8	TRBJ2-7	CASSPGISAATGIGATYEQYF
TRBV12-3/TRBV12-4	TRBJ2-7	CASSTQGVNYEQYF
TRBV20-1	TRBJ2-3	CSARDPAGSTDTQYF
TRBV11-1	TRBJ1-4	CASSRSGGTYEKLFF
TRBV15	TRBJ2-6	CATSRVGTGANVLTF
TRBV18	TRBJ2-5	CASSPLGTETQYF
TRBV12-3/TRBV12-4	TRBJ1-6	CASSLYRVAPLHF
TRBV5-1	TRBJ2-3	CASSLFQRGASTDTQYF
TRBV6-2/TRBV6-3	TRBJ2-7	CASSYLHRKNYEQYF
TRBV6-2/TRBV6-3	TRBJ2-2	CASSFQTGAGELFF
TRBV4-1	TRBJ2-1	CASSQVVAGPSSYNEQFF
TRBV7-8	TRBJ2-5	CASSGERGGQETQYF
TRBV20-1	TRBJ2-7	CSARPGGETYEQYF
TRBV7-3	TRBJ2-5	CASRGGDPSHGGSRETQYF
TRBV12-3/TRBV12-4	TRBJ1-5	CASSLDSGTRHF